These 21 T cell receptor beta chains share one sample of origin, sequenced in a study of vaccination effects on CD4 cells after COVID-19. Sequenced by immunoSEQ multiplex PCR; TCRdb stores in-frame clones only, minus some. The sample records around 67,000 clones, around 81% being singletons. These receptors are not linked to any known antigen. Ahead of sequencing, the ViraFEST assay grew antigen-specific CD4+ T cells using viral peptide pools. Cultured cells yielded isolated CD4+ T cells after nine to ten days. Every participant took two doses of the BNT162b2 or mRNA-1273 vaccine. The source material was CD4+ T cells from PBMCs cultured with HCoV-229E spike peptides, sampled after COVID-19 vaccination. The receptors here all came from a human donor who received a COVID-19 vaccine.

The V and J genes are TRBV6-5 and TRBJ1-3, with 8 bases matching TRBD1. Germline V gene data show CDR1 as MNHEY and CDR2 as SVGAGI. The V gene end was trimmed by 6 bases and the J gene end by 4 bases; junction bases not matched to a gene: 8. The CDR3 consists of 15 residues. The CDR3 loop reads CASSPPRTGGNTIYF. The CDR3 nucleotides read TGTGCCAGCAGCCCCCCACGGACAGGGGGAAACACCATATATTTT.

The chain recombines TRBV5-1 with TRBJ2-3; D remains unclear. V lost 4 bases to trimming and J lost 0 bases, with 9 bases between them. In germline, CDR1 is SGHRS, CDR2 YFSETQ. CDR3 length: 14 amino acids. The CDR3 loop is CASSVTASTDTQYF. CDR3 bases: TGCGCCAGCAGCGTGACGGCTAGCACAGATACGCAGTATTTT. The variable domain in full, with the rest retrieved from reference TRBV5-1 and TRBJ2-3, is KAGVTQTPRYLIKTRGQQVTLSCSPISGHRSVSWYQQTPGQGLQFLFEYFSETQRNKGNFPGRFSGRQFSNSRSEMNVSTLELGDSALYLCASSVTASTDTQYFGPGTRLTVL.

This chain joins TRBV24-1 and TRBJ2-3; the D gene is possibly TRBD1 (7 bases). Germline CDR1 KGHDR, CDR2 SFDVKD. The CDR3 length is 16 residues. Trimming shortened V by 5 bases and J by 0 bases, and 14 bases separated the two germline ends. CDR3 residues: CATSVGGGASTDTQYF. The CDR3 DNA sequence: TGTGCCACCAGTGTAGGGGGCGGGGCGAGCACAGATACGCAGTATTTT.

This chain uses TRBV21-1 with TRBJ2-7. TRBV21-1 is a documented pseudogene. The CDR3 contains 14 residues. The CDR3 DNA is TGTGCCAGCAGCAGCGGGACACCACACTACGAGCAGTACGTC. Protein sequence: CASSSGTPHYEQYV.

The table lists this clone with a few counts. V usage is TRBV24-1 and J usage is TRBJ2-1; 9 nucleotides align to TRBD2. The V gene's germline CDR1 is KGHDR and CDR2 SFDVKD. This CDR3 is built from 17 residues. Trimming took 4 bases from V and 6 from J; bases not matched to a gene: 12. The DNA of the CDR3 is TGTGCCACCAGTGACCCCAACCTAGCGGGGAACCTCAATGAGCAGTTCTTC. Amino acid sequence: CATSDPNLAGNLNEQFF.

The gene calls are TRBV28 and TRBJ1-2; TRBD1 agrees at 9 bases. Germline V lookup: CDR1 MDHEN, CDR2 SYDVKM. V trimming: 8 bases; J trimming: 8 bases; junction bases outside the gene matches: 15. The CDR3 runs 15 residues. CDR3 nucleotides: TGTGCCAGCGGAGAGACCCGGGACAGGGAGGGCGGCTACACCTTC. Translating it yields CASGETRDREGGYTF.

This clone was observed a handful of times. The V call is TRBV2, the J call TRBJ2-1, with a possible D match to TRBD2 (6 bases). Germline V gene sequence: CDR1 SNHLY, CDR2 FYNNEI. Between the trimmed V and J ends, which lost 1 base and 6 bases, there was a span of 13 bases. The CDR3 covers 15 residues. The CDR3 protein is CASSEEVGRGNEQFF. The DNA of the CDR3 is TGTGCCAGCAGTGAAGAGGTGGGGCGGGGCAATGAGCAGTTCTTC.

This CDR3 reads CASGGTVEETQYF. CDR3 bases: TGTGCCAGCGGGGGGACAGTGGAGGAGACCCAGTACTTC. This chain joins TRBV25-1 and TRBJ2-5, with D possibly TRBD1 on 7 matching bases. Looked up from germline, CDR1 is MGHDK and CDR2 is SYGVNS. The CDR3 covers 13 residues. Trimming shortened V by 8 bases and J by 5 bases, and 15 bases separated the two germline ends.

This chain links TRBV24-1 with TRBJ2-3; TRBD1 might be the D (6 bases). This CDR3 has 14 amino acids. Germline V gene lookup returns CDR1 KGHDR and CDR2 SFDVKD. V lost 4 bases and J lost 1, with 8 bases in between. The CDR3 DNA is TGTGCCACCAGTGACAGGGGAGGCACAGATACGCAGTATTTT. It specifies CATSDRGGTDTQYF.

This rearrangement joins TRBV7-2 to TRBJ2-3; D is possibly TRBD1 (6 bases). V was pared by 2 bases and J by 6 bases, with 9 bases between. CDR1 and CDR2 (germline): SGHTA, FQGNSA. This CDR3 comprises 13 residues. The CDR3 reads CASSLSQGDTQYF. The CDR3 DNA is TGTGCCAGCAGCTTATCCCAGGGGGATACGCAGTATTTT. The variable domain in full, completed from reference TRBV7-2 and TRBJ2-3, reads GAGVSQSPSNKVTEKGKDVELRCDPISGHTALYWYRQSLGQGLEFLIYFQGNSAPDKSGLPSDRFSAERTGGSVSTLTIQRTQQEDSAVYLCASSLSQGDTQYFGPGTRLTVL.

V is TRBV27 and J is TRBJ1-1; D gene uncertain. The ends were cut back, 2 bases at V and 1 base at J, with 11 bases in the middle. Germline CDR1 is MNHEY and CDR2 is SMNVEV (reference sequence). CDR3 length: 15 amino acids. The CDR3 loop reads CASSLGFRKNTEAFF. CDR3 nucleotide sequence: TGTGCCAGCAGTTTAGGGTTCCGGAAGAACACTGAAGCTTTCTTT.

This clone was observed a single time. The germline gene is not matched at one end of the junction; a read error may be the cause. DNA for the CDR3: TGCCCGACAGGGTATAGCAATCAGCCCCAGCATTTT. Translated, it gives CPTGYSNQPQHF. The chain joins TRBV5-4 to TRBJ1-5, with 7 bases matching TRBD1. The CDR3 contains 12 residues. The germline CDR1 and CDR2 sequences are SGHNT and YYREEE (reference sequence). The variable domain in full, with the rest retrieved from reference TRBV5-4 and TRBJ1-5, is ETGVTQSPTHLIKTRGQQVTLRCSSQSGHNTVSWYQQALGQGPQFIFQYYREEENGRGNFPPRFSGLQFPNYSSELNVNALELDDSALYLCPTGYSNQPQHFGDGTRLSIL.

This sequence joins TRBV5-6 and TRBJ1-2; 7 bases are a match to TRBD1. The J segment lost 8 bases and the V segment lost 2 bases, leaving 12 bases of the junction unmatched. Germline-derived CDR1 and CDR2 are SGHDT and YYEEEE. This CDR3 is 15 amino acids long. The CDR3 region is CASSLPGQPLGGYTF. The CDR3 bases are TGTGCCAGCAGCTTACCGGGACAGCCGTTAGGGGGCTACACCTTC.

The CDR3 region has the DNA TGTGCCAGTTGTGGCGGGGCCAGGTTGAACACTGAAGCTTTCTTT. Encoded protein: CASCGGARLNTEAFF. The chain joins TRBV19 to TRBJ1-1; D may be TRBD1 (5 bases). CDR3 length: 15 residues. V shed 8 bases and J shed 0 bases, with 16 bases lying between them. Germline loops: CDR1 LNHDA, CDR2 SQIVND (reference sequence).

The chain uses TRBV5-1 and TRBJ2-3; D is ambiguous. V shed 4 bases and J shed 0 bases, with 6 bases lying between them. The germline V gene has CDR1 SGHRS and CDR2 YFSETQ. The CDR3 is 13 amino acids. The CDR3 DNA sequence: TGCGCCAGCAGCGAGGACAGCACAGATACGCAGTATTTT. It yields the protein CASSEDSTDTQYF. Together with reference TRBV5-1 and TRBJ2-3, the CDR3 gives the full variable domain: KAGVTQTPRYLIKTRGQQVTLSCSPISGHRSVSWYQQTPGQGLQFLFEYFSETQRNKGNFPGRFSGRQFSNSRSEMNVSTLELGDSALYLCASSEDSTDTQYFGPGTRLTVL.

This chain joins TRBV29-1 and TRBJ2-3, with 11 bases matching TRBD2. CDR1 is SQVTM, CDR2 ANQGSEA, per germline. V was clipped by 6 bases and J by 0 bases; unmatched bases: 5. The CDR3 is 15 amino acids. Here the CDR3 reads CSVETSGASTDTQYF. As DNA, the CDR3 is TGCAGCGTGGAGACTAGCGGGGCAAGCACAGATACGCAGTATTTT.

The genes are TRBV5-1 and TRBJ2-3; 11 nucleotides line up with TRBD2. J was trimmed by 2 bases and V by 5 bases; bases with no gene match: 4. This CDR3 is 15 amino acids long. Germline lookup yields CDR1 SGHRS and CDR2 YFSETQ. CDR3 sequence reads: CASSLTSGDTDTQYF. The CDR3 nucleotides read TGCGCCAGCAGTTTGACTAGCGGGGACACAGATACGCAGTATTTT.

The chain uses TRBV4-1 and TRBJ2-4; 7 positions agree with TRBD1. The CDR3 contains 14 residues. In germline, CDR1 is MGHRA, CDR2 YSYEKL. V trimming: 1 base; J trimming: 13 bases; junction bases outside the gene matches: 10. The CDR3 sequence: CASSQVGTVNFQYF. CDR3 bases: TGCGCCAGCAGCCAAGTGGGGACAGTGAATTTCCAGTACTTC.

The CDR3 here is CASSIEGGTGELFF. The CDR3 DNA sequence: TGTGCCAGTAGTATCGAAGGGGGCACCGGGGAGCTGTTTTTT. The V and J genes are TRBV19 and TRBJ2-2; maybe TRBD1 (6 bases). The germline CDR1 and CDR2 sequences are LNHDA and SQIVND (reference sequence). The V and J ends lost 3 bases and 4 bases respectively, with 9 bases between them. The length of the CDR3 is 14 residues.

The rearrangement joins TRBV5-1 to TRBJ1-5, with 7 bases lining up with TRBD1. Trimming took 4 bases from V and 0 from J; bases not matched to a gene: 16. The germline V gene has CDR1 SGHRS and CDR2 YFSETQ. CDR3 size: 19 residues. The CDR3 here is CASSPQPLGTVASNQPQHF. Here the CDR3 DNA reads TGCGCCAGCAGCCCCCAGCCCCTCGGGACAGTCGCTAGCAATCAGCCCCAGCATTTT.

CDR3 amino acids: CASSLDRSSGNTIYF. The CDR3 region has the DNA TGTGCCAGTAGTTTGGACAGGTCGTCTGGAAACACCATATATTTT. The V gene is TRBV19, the J gene TRBJ1-3; 7 bases line up with TRBD1. This CDR3 contains 15 residues. In germline, CDR1 is LNHDA, CDR2 SQIVND (reference sequence). The ends lost 5 bases at V and 1 base at J; junction bases unmatched: 5.